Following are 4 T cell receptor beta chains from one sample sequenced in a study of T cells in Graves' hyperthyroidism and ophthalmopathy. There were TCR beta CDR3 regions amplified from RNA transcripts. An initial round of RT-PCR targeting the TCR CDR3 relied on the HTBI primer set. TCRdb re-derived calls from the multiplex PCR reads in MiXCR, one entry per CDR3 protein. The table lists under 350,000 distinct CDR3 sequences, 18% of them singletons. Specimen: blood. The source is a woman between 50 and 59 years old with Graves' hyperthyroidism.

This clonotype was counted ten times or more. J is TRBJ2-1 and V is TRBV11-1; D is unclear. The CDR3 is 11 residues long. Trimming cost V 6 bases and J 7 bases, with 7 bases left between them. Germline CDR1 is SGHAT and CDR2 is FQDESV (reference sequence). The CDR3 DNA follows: TGTGCCAGCAGATCTGTTAATGAGCAGTTCTTC. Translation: CASRSVNEQFF.

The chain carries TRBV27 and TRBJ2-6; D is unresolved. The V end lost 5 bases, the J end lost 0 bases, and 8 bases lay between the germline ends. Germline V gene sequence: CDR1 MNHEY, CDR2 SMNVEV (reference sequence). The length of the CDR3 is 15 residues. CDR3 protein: CASSPESSGANVLTF. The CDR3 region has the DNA TGTGCCAGCAGTCCCGAGAGCTCTGGGGCCAACGTCCTGACTTTC.

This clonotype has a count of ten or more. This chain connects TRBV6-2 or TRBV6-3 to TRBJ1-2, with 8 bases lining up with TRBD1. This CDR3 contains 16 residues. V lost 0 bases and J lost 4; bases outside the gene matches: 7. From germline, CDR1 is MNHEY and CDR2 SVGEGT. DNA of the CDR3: TGTGCCAGCAGTTACTCGACGCAGGGGGCTAGCTATGGCTACACCTTC. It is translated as CASSYSTQGASYGYTF.

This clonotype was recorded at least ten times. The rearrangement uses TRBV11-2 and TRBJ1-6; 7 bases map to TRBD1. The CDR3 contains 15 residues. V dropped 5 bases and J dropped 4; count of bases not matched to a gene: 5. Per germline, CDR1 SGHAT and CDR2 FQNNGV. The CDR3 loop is CASSPRTGYNSPLHF. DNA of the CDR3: TGTGCCAGCAGCCCCCGGACAGGTTATAATTCACCCCTCCACTTT.